Listed below are T cell receptor beta chains from one sample, sequenced in a study of OX40 agonist ivuxolimab in advanced cancers. This table comes from immunoSEQ multiplex PCR, and its TCRdb copy is limited to in-frame clones, with some not included. Of roughly 30,000 clones in the sample, around 90% are singletons; the top ten hold under 65%. This material consisted of CD4+ or CD8+ T cells sorted from blood, taken in a trial of the OX40 agonist ivuxolimab. These receptors were obtained from an adult with an advanced solid tumor such as melanoma, head and neck, liver or kidney cancer. Both conserved end residues are part of each CDR3. A D gene is named only where the DNA matches it firmly. Size values are once, few and many counts, or a class for expanded clones, and some rows have none.

j_call: TRBJ1-4; v_call: TRBV5-8; clone_size: -; d_call: TRBD1; cdr3_length: 15; cdr3_nt: TGTGCCAGCATTCTAGGGGGCCCCGGAGATGAAAAACTGTTTTTT; cdr3_aa: CASILGGPGDEKLFF
j_call: TRBJ2-2; v_call: TRBV10-3; clone_size: -; d_call: -; cdr3_length: 13; cdr3_nt: TGTGCCACGGACAGTGAAAACACCGGGGAGCTGTTTTTT; cdr3_aa: CATDSENTGELFF
j_call: TRBJ2-3; v_call: TRBV4-2; clone_size: -; d_call: -; cdr3_length: 15; cdr3_nt: TGTGCCAGCAGCCAAGAGGGGCCAGCGGCAGATACGCAGTATTTT; cdr3_aa: CASSQEGPAADTQYF
j_call: TRBJ2-1; v_call: TRBV5-6; clone_size: -; d_call: TRBD1; cdr3_length: 15; cdr3_nt: TGTGCCAGCAGTCTTGCCGGGACAGCCTACAATGAGCAGTTCTTC; cdr3_aa: CASSLAGTAYNEQFF
j_call: TRBJ1-5; v_call: TRBV7-6; clone_size: once; d_call: -; cdr3_length: 13; cdr3_nt: TGTGCCAGCAGCTTAGGGCGCGATCAGCCCCAGCATTTT; cdr3_aa: CASSLGRDQPQHF
j_call: TRBJ1-4; v_call: TRBV4-3; clone_size: -; d_call: -; cdr3_length: 18; cdr3_nt: TGCGCCAGCAGCCAAGGACCCTCTGGTGGGGAAGGTGGGGAAAAACTGTTTTTT; cdr3_aa: CASSQGPSGGEGGEKLFF
j_call: TRBJ2-1; v_call: TRBV9; clone_size: -; d_call: -; cdr3_length: 14; cdr3_nt: TGTGCCAGCAGCGGTAGCGTAAACTACAATGAGCAGTTCTTC; cdr3_aa: CASSGSVNYNEQFF
j_call: TRBJ2-6; v_call: TRBV27; clone_size: -; d_call: -; cdr3_length: 16; cdr3_nt: TGTGCCAGCAGTTTTACGGGGGGCACTGGGGCCAACGTCCTGACTTTC; cdr3_aa: CASSFTGGTGANVLTF
j_call: TRBJ2-1; v_call: TRBV10-3; clone_size: -; d_call: -; cdr3_length: 14; cdr3_nt: TGTGCCATCAGCCGACTTACAGCTCAGGAGGAGCAGTTCTTC; cdr3_aa: CAISRLTAQEEQFF
j_call: TRBJ2-7; v_call: TRBV9; clone_size: -; d_call: TRBD1; cdr3_length: 16; cdr3_nt: TGTGCCAGCAGCACCTCGGGACAGGGGATTTTATACGAGCAGTACTTC; cdr3_aa: CASSTSGQGILYEQYF
j_call: TRBJ2-2; v_call: TRBV6-5; clone_size: -; d_call: -; cdr3_length: 12; cdr3_nt: TGTGCCAGCAGCCCAGGGGCCGTAGAGCTGTTTTTT; cdr3_aa: CASSPGAVELFF
j_call: TRBJ1-1; v_call: TRBV2; clone_size: -; d_call: -; cdr3_length: 12; cdr3_nt: TGTGCCAGCAGAATATGGAACACTGAAGCTTTCTTT; cdr3_aa: CASRIWNTEAFF
j_call: TRBJ1-6; v_call: TRBV27; clone_size: once; d_call: -; cdr3_length: 18; cdr3_nt: TGTGCCAGCAGTCTAGTTGATAGGGGTACCCCCTATAATTCACCCCTCCACTTT; cdr3_aa: CASSLVDRGTPYNSPLHF
j_call: TRBJ1-3; v_call: TRBV7-7; clone_size: -; d_call: -; cdr3_length: 12; cdr3_nt: TGTGCTAGCAGCCCCCCTGGAAACACCATATATTTT; cdr3_aa: CASSPPGNTIYF
j_call: TRBJ2-1; v_call: TRBV6-1; clone_size: -; d_call: TRBD2; cdr3_length: 18; cdr3_nt: TGTGCCAGCAGTGATGACGTCTTTAGCGGGGGTTATGCTCGTGAGCAGTTCTTC; cdr3_aa: CASSDDVFSGGYAREQFF
j_call: TRBJ1-6; v_call: TRBV28; clone_size: -; d_call: -; cdr3_length: 14; cdr3_nt: TGTGCCAGCATTCCAGGGGAGGGGGAATCACCCCTCCACTTT; cdr3_aa: CASIPGEGESPLHF
j_call: TRBJ1-1; v_call: TRBV7-3; clone_size: -; d_call: -; cdr3_length: 13; cdr3_nt: TGTGCCAGCAGTTTGGACAGTGCTTCTGAAGCTTTCTTT; cdr3_aa: CASSLDSASEAFF
j_call: TRBJ2-7; v_call: TRBV4-1; clone_size: -; d_call: TRBD1; cdr3_length: 14; cdr3_nt: TGCGCCAGCAGCCAAGGGGGACAGGGGGTCGAGCAGTACTTC; cdr3_aa: CASSQGGQGVEQYF
j_call: TRBJ1-1; v_call: TRBV27; clone_size: -; d_call: -; cdr3_length: 13; cdr3_nt: TGTGCCAGCAGTCCCCTAGGACTCACTGAAGCTTTCTTT; cdr3_aa: CASSPLGLTEAFF
j_call: TRBJ2-3; v_call: TRBV19; clone_size: -; d_call: -; cdr3_length: 15; cdr3_nt: TGTGCCAGTAGTCGAACCGGGACTCCTCGTGATACGCAGTATTTT; cdr3_aa: CASSRTGTPRDTQYF
j_call: TRBJ2-2; v_call: TRBV10-3; clone_size: -; d_call: TRBD1; cdr3_length: 15; cdr3_nt: TGTGCCATCAAAGGACAGGGCCCGAACACCGGGGAGCTGTTTTTT; cdr3_aa: CAIKGQGPNTGELFF
j_call: TRBJ2-1; v_call: TRBV11-1; clone_size: -; d_call: -; cdr3_length: 12; cdr3_nt: TGTGCCAGCAGTACGGAGGGGACTGAGCAGTTCTTC; cdr3_aa: CASSTEGTEQFF
j_call: TRBJ2-3; v_call: TRBV27; clone_size: -; d_call: -; cdr3_length: 15; cdr3_nt: TGTGCCAGCAGTTTTCTCCCCCCGGACACAGATACGCAGTATTTT; cdr3_aa: CASSFLPPDTDTQYF
j_call: TRBJ1-6; v_call: TRBV7-6; clone_size: -; d_call: -; cdr3_length: 14; cdr3_nt: TGTGCCAGCAGCTTAGACGGGGGACCCTCACCCCTCCACTTT; cdr3_aa: CASSLDGGPSPLHF
j_call: TRBJ2-4; v_call: TRBV2; clone_size: -; d_call: -; cdr3_length: 16; cdr3_nt: TGTGCCAGCAGTGAGGAATCCTTCGGGGGCAAAAACATTCAGTACTTC; cdr3_aa: CASSEESFGGKNIQYF
j_call: TRBJ1-1; v_call: TRBV7-3; clone_size: -; d_call: -; cdr3_length: 17; cdr3_nt: TGTGCCAGCAGCACCTTGGGCGGGCAGGGTAGGACCACTGAAGCTTTCTTT; cdr3_aa: CASSTLGGQGRTTEAFF
j_call: TRBJ2-7; v_call: TRBV28; clone_size: -; d_call: TRBD1; cdr3_length: 15; cdr3_nt: TGTGCCAGCAGCTACGACCGGGACAGGCGTTACGAGCAGTACTTC; cdr3_aa: CASSYDRDRRYEQYF
j_call: TRBJ1-6; v_call: TRBV29-1; clone_size: -; d_call: -; cdr3_length: 13; cdr3_nt: TGCAGCGTTGATAGGGACTATAATTCACCCCTCCACTTT; cdr3_aa: CSVDRDYNSPLHF
j_call: TRBJ1-5; v_call: TRBV6-1; clone_size: -; d_call: TRBD1; cdr3_length: 18; cdr3_nt: TGTGCCAGCAGTGAAGCCAGGGGGGCAGGGCTGGGGAATCAGCCCCAGCATTTT; cdr3_aa: CASSEARGAGLGNQPQHF
j_call: TRBJ2-1; v_call: TRBV19; clone_size: -; d_call: TRBD2; cdr3_length: 14; cdr3_nt: TGTGCCAGTACGGCTAGCGGGGAATACAATGAGCAGTTCTTC; cdr3_aa: CASTASGEYNEQFF
j_call: TRBJ1-2; v_call: TRBV9; clone_size: few; d_call: TRBD1; cdr3_length: 17; cdr3_nt: TGTGCCAGCAGCGACCGGACAGGGATGGGGGTTAACTATGGCTACACCTTC; cdr3_aa: CASSDRTGMGVNYGYTF
j_call: TRBJ2-3; v_call: TRBV4-2; clone_size: few; d_call: -; cdr3_length: 15; cdr3_nt: TGTGCCAGCAGCCAAGATCCCGACAGGTCAGATACGCAGTATTTT; cdr3_aa: CASSQDPDRSDTQYF
j_call: TRBJ2-1; v_call: TRBV27; clone_size: -; d_call: TRBD2; cdr3_length: 16; cdr3_nt: TGTGCCAGCAGTTCACTGACTAGCGGGGGCTACAATGAGCAGTTCTTC; cdr3_aa: CASSSLTSGGYNEQFF
j_call: TRBJ1-6; v_call: TRBV27; clone_size: -; d_call: -; cdr3_length: 12; cdr3_nt: TGTGCCAGCAGAGGGGGAGGTTCACCCCTCCACTTT; cdr3_aa: CASRGGGSPLHF
j_call: TRBJ1-2; v_call: TRBV9; clone_size: few; d_call: -; cdr3_length: 14; cdr3_nt: TGTGCCAGCAGCGTAGATGCAGGGCCTCATGGGAACACCTTC; cdr3_aa: CASSVDAGPHGNTF
j_call: TRBJ1-2; v_call: TRBV28; clone_size: -; d_call: TRBD1; cdr3_length: 14; cdr3_nt: TGTGCCAGCACCCCGGGACAGGGAGGCTATGGCTACACCTTC; cdr3_aa: CASTPGQGGYGYTF
j_call: TRBJ1-6; v_call: TRBV7-7; clone_size: -; d_call: -; cdr3_length: 18; cdr3_nt: TGTGCTAGCAGCCCCCTGGGTACAGGTCCGCGCTATAATTCACCCCTCCACTTT; cdr3_aa: CASSPLGTGPRYNSPLHF
j_call: TRBJ2-3; v_call: TRBV5-1; clone_size: -; d_call: TRBD2; cdr3_length: 17; cdr3_nt: TGCGCCAGCAGCCCCCCCTCAGCGGGGGATAGCACAGATACGCAGTATTTT; cdr3_aa: CASSPPSAGDSTDTQYF
j_call: TRBJ2-1; v_call: TRBV6-4; clone_size: -; d_call: -; cdr3_length: 15; cdr3_nt: TGTGCCAGCAGTGAATCGGCGGTAGGGGGGAATGAGCAGTTCTTC; cdr3_aa: CASSESAVGGNEQFF
j_call: TRBJ1-2; v_call: TRBV4-3; clone_size: -; d_call: -; cdr3_length: 17; cdr3_nt: TGCGCCAGCAGCCAAGGGGCCCACACGGGTGCGGGCTATGGCTACACCTTC; cdr3_aa: CASSQGAHTGAGYGYTF
j_call: TRBJ2-5; v_call: TRBV18; clone_size: -; d_call: TRBD1; cdr3_length: 15; cdr3_nt: TGTGCCAGCTCGCCAGGGACAGGACCACAAGAGACCCAGTACTTC; cdr3_aa: CASSPGTGPQETQYF
j_call: TRBJ2-7; v_call: TRBV19; clone_size: -; d_call: -; cdr3_length: 13; cdr3_nt: TGTGCCAGTAGCCCGGGGGCTGTATACGAGCAGTACTTC; cdr3_aa: CASSPGAVYEQYF
j_call: TRBJ1-2; v_call: TRBV4-3; clone_size: few; d_call: -; cdr3_length: 14; cdr3_nt: TGCGCCAGCAGCCAAGATAGCGGGGGCTATGGCTACACCTTC; cdr3_aa: CASSQDSGGYGYTF
j_call: TRBJ1-2; v_call: TRBV28; clone_size: -; d_call: -; cdr3_length: 13; cdr3_nt: TGTGCCAGCAGTTTAGGGGGGAACTATGGCTACACCTTC; cdr3_aa: CASSLGGNYGYTF
j_call: TRBJ1-1; v_call: TRBV4-1; clone_size: -; d_call: TRBD1; cdr3_length: 16; cdr3_nt: TGCGCCAGCAGCCAACCGGGACAGGGACTGAACACTGAAGCTTTCTTT; cdr3_aa: CASSQPGQGLNTEAFF
j_call: TRBJ2-5; v_call: TRBV7-3; clone_size: -; d_call: TRBD1; cdr3_length: 15; cdr3_nt: TGTGCCAGCAGCTTAGGACAGGGACACCAAGAGACCCAGTACTTC; cdr3_aa: CASSLGQGHQETQYF
j_call: TRBJ2-1; v_call: TRBV13; clone_size: -; d_call: -; cdr3_length: 16; cdr3_nt: TGTGCCAGCAGCTTGCCCGGGACCCTGTCCTACAATGAGCAGTTCTTC; cdr3_aa: CASSLPGTLSYNEQFF
j_call: TRBJ1-4; v_call: TRBV7-9; clone_size: -; d_call: TRBD1; cdr3_length: 16; cdr3_nt: TGTGCCAGCAGCAAGGACAGGGGTAATTCTAATGAAAAACTGTTTTTT; cdr3_aa: CASSKDRGNSNEKLFF
j_call: TRBJ2-7; v_call: TRBV7-9; clone_size: -; d_call: -; cdr3_length: 13; cdr3_nt: TGTGCCAGCAGCTCACAGGGAGCTGGGGAGCAGTACTTC; cdr3_aa: CASSSQGAGEQYF